This record covers a single TCR beta chain. The specificity of this receptor is unknown. No qualities accompany the bases; no much larger clone lies one base away. As encoded in the germline V gene, CDR1 is ENHRY while CDR2 is SYGVKD. There are 13 amino acids in the CDR3, from cysteine to phenylalanine inclusive. Only the CDR3 DNA is retained, 39 bases long and in frame from the first base. The junction carries 11 bases between V and J, which are trimmed by 2 bases and 8 bases respectively. The data stem from a study of graft-versus-host responses after intestinal transplantation (dated by TCRdb to about 2021). Background for the entire study: Multivisceral, liver-intestinal, or isolated intestinal transplants were received by the recipients. A cohort of some 24 intestinal transplant recipients, including one retransplant, was enrolled, and a few patients lacking pretransplant specimens were excluded. A peak of at least 4% donor T cells among recipient peripheral blood mononuclear cells was the definition used for donor T cell macrochimerism. Bulk TCR-beta CDR3 sequencing was used to track graft-versus-host and host-versus-graft alloreactive T cell clones in the graft, circulation and bone marrow after intestinal transplantation. To identify alloreactive clones, pre-transplant mixed lymphocyte reaction products were sequenced and then compared with unstimulated pre-transplant donor and recipient T cells. Instead of going to the commercial service, samples from a few later patients were sequenced in-house on an Illumina MiSeq and processed with MiXCR. All recipients received anti-thymocyte globulin induction followed by maintenance tacrolimus and steroids for approximately 3 years. The paper as a whole reports these results and caveats: The relatively low number and heterogeneity of intestinal transplant patients limited the conclusions. Early after transplant, declines in HvG clones were associated with peak levels of circulating GvH clones. High GvH to HvG T cell clonal ratios were observed in the allografts of patients with donor T cell macrochimerism. GvH clones were detected in recipient bone marrow, and some of these GvH clones were observed earlier in ileal mucosa or blood, consistent with an intestinal mucosal origin.

Preparation of the library involved the immunoSEQ multiplex PCR assay. For most patients, genomic DNA was subjected to high-throughput TCR-beta CDR3 sequencing by Adaptive Biotechnologies. As for the original processing: TCR sequencing data were retrieved from Adaptive's ImmunoSEQ software for around 19 patients, whereas a few other patients were processed with MiXCR and VDJtools. CDR3 nucleotide sequences shared by donor and recipient were removed because the origin of these sequences could not be assigned. To count as alloreactive, a clone needed at least 2-fold expansion over unstimulated cells and a minimum CFSE-low frequency of 0.002% (template counts) or 0.001% (read counts). A clone was considered mappable if detected in the sequenced pre-transplant spleen, lymph node, or MLR CFSE-low populations of the donor or recipient. The cumulative frequency of alloreactive clones was calculated as a percentage of all sequences, weighted by copy number. TCRdb re-hosts the immuneACCESS table, in-frame sequences only. Its copies lack some clones; in the studies checked, an unresolved V gene accounts for under half of them, and the cause for the rest is not known. The V and J calls and clone size are taken from that table; D and trimming were inferred from the DNA. In this sample the table shows under 55,000 clones, roughly nine tenths of which occur a single time. Approximately 4.7% of the sample lies in the top ten.

Blood samples were collected up to 4 times in the first month after transplant and then at least monthly when available. The material sequenced was PBMCs, taken 524 days after transplant. Recombination joined TRBV10-3 with TRBJ2-3, and the D gene may be TRBD1, 5 bases matching. This receptor was identified in a human patient who received an intestinal transplant, so some T cells may come from the graft donor. The CDR3 reads as follows: CAISEAQGVTQYF. The nucleotide sequence is given as TGTGCCATCAGTGAGGCCCAAGGGGTTACGCAGTATTTT.